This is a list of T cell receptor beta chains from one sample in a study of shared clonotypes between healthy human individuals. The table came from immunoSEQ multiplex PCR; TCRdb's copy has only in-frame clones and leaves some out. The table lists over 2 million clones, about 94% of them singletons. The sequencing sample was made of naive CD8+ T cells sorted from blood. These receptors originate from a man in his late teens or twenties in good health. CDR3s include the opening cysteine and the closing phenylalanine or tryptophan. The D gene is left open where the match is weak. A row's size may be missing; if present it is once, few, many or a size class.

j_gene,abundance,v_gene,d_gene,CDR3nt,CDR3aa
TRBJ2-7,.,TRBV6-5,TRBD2,TGTGCCAGCAGTTATTCTAGCGGGGTATCCTCCTACGAGCAGTACTTC,CASSYSSGVSSYEQYF
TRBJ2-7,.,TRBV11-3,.,TGTGCCAGCAGCTTGGCTGGGGACACAGACTACGAGCAGTACTTC,CASSLAGDTDYEQYF
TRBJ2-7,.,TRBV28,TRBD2,TGTGCCAGCAGTTGGGGGGGATCCTACGAGCAGTACTTC,CASSWGGSYEQYF
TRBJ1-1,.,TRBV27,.,TGTGCCAGCAGTTTAGGGGCGGTCACTGAAGCTTTCTTT,CASSLGAVTEAFF
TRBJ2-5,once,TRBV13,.,TGTGCCAGCAGCTTAGAACAGAAAGTAGAGACCCAGTACTTC,CASSLEQKVETQYF
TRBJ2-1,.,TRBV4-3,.,TGCGCCAGCAGCCAAGAATGGCAGGGAAGCTCCTACAATGAGCAGTTCTTC,CASSQEWQGSSYNEQFF
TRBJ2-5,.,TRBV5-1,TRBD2,TGCGCCAGCAGCTTGCCCCTAGCGGCCAAAGAGACCCAGTACTTC,CASSLPLAAKETQYF
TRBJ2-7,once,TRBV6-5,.,TGTGCCAGCAGTCCGAGTTTGTCCTACGAGCAGTACTTC,CASSPSLSYEQYF
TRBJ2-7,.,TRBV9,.,TGTGCCAGCAGCGTAGAAGTTGCCTACGAGCAGTACTTC,CASSVEVAYEQYF
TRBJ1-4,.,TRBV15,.,TGTGCCACCAGCAGAGATATGGGACTTAATGAAAAACTGTTTTTT,CATSRDMGLNEKLFF
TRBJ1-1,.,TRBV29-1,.,TGCAGCGTTGCGGGGCAAGACCTCATATACGAAGCTTTCTTT,CSVAGQDLIYEAFF
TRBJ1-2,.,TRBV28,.,TGTGCCAGCAGTTTATTGGAGAGGGCCGTGGGGGGCTACACCTTC,CASSLLERAVGGYTF
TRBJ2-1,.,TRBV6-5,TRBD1,TGTGCCAGCAGTCAGGGACAGAGCTCCTACAATGAGCAGTTCTTC,CASSQGQSSYNEQFF
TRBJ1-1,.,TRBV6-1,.,TGTGCCAGCAGTGAAGTACAGGTTTCTGAAGCTTTCTTT,CASSEVQVSEAFF
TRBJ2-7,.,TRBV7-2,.,TGTGCCAGCAGCTTATATGGGGACGAGCAGTACTTC,CASSLYGDEQYF
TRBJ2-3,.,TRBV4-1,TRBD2,TGCGCCAGCAGCCAAGAAGGGCGGGGGGCGAGCACAGATACGCAGTATTTT,CASSQEGRGASTDTQYF
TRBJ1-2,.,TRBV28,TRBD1,TGTGCCAGCAGTTTCCCCGGGACAGGGTCTGGCTATGGCTACACCTTC,CASSFPGTGSGYGYTF
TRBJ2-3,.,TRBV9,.,TGTGCCAGCAGCGTTTTAGCGGTTAGCACAGATACGCAGTATTTT,CASSVLAVSTDTQYF
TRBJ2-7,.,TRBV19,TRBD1,TGTGCCAGTAGTACGTGGACAGGGTACAACGAGCAGTACTTC,CASSTWTGYNEQYF
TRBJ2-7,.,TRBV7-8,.,TGTGCCAGCAGCTTGGACCTCGGACAGATGCTTTACGAGCAGTACTTC,CASSLDLGQMLYEQYF
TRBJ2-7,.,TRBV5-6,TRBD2,TGTGCCAGCAGCTACCTAGCGGGAGGGCGCTACGAGCAGTACTTC,CASSYLAGGRYEQYF
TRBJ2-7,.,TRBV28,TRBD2,TGTGCCAGCAGTTTAGTCTTCGGTAGCGGGTACGAGCAGTACTTC,CASSLVFGSGYEQYF
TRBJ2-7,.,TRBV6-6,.,TGTGCCAGCAGTTATTCATACGGTGAAAGCTCCTACGAGCAGTACTTC,CASSYSYGESSYEQYF
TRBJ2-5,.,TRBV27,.,TGTGCCAGCAGTCCCGAAGGTAGGGAGACCCAGTACTTC,CASSPEGRETQYF
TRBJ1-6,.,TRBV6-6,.,TGTGCCAGCACCAAGGGCTTAAATAACTCACCCCTCCACTTT,CASTKGLNNSPLHF
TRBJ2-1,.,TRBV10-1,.,TGCGCCAGCAGTGAGTCGTCGGGCGCGAGCTCCTACAATGAGCAGTTCTTC,CASSESSGASSYNEQFF
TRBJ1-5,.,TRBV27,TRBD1,TGTGCCAGCAACCCGACAGGGGAGGATCAGCCCCAGCATTTT,CASNPTGEDQPQHF
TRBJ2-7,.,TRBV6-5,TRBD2,TGTGCCTCGAGCGGGCTAGCGGGGGGTTCCCACGAGCAGTACTTC,CASSGLAGGSHEQYF
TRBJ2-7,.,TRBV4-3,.,TGCGCCAGCAGCCAAGATCGGGCGAGTGGGTCCTCCTACGAGCAGTACTTC,CASSQDRASGSSYEQYF
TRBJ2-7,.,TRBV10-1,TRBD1,TGCGCCAGCAGCGGGGGACAGGGCTACGAGCAGTACTTC,CASSGGQGYEQYF
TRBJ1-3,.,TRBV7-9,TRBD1,TGTGCCAGCAGCCAGGGGGGGTCTGGAAACACCATATATTTT,CASSQGGSGNTIYF
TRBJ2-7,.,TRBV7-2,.,TGTGCCAGCAGCTTAAAGGGGGGTTACGAGCAGTACTTC,CASSLKGGYEQYF
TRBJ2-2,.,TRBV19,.,TGTGCCAGTACGGTGGGGACCGGGGAGCTGTTTTTT,CASTVGTGELFF
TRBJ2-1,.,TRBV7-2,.,TGTGCCAGCAGATGGGACGGAACCTACAATGAGCAGTTCTTC,CASRWDGTYNEQFF
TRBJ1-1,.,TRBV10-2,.,TGCGCCAGCAGTGGACAGATTGAAGCTTTCTTT,CASSGQIEAFF
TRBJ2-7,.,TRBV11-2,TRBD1,TGTGCCAGCAGCTTAGGACAGGGGTTCGAGCAGTACTTC,CASSLGQGFEQYF
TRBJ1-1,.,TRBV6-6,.,TGTGCCATCGCGGTGGGGGGCACTGAAGCTTTCTTT,CAIAVGGTEAFF
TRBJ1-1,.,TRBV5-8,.,TGTGCCAGCAGCTCCAGGCCCAACACTGAAGCTTTCTTT,CASSSRPNTEAFF
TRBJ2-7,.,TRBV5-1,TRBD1,TGCGCCAGCAGTTGGGACAGCCGTTACGAGCAGTACTTC,CASSWDSRYEQYF
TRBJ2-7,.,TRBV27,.,TGTGCCAGCGGGACGGTGACCTACGAGCAGTACTTC,CASGTVTYEQYF
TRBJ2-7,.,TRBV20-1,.,TGCAGTGCAACACCTTACTACGAGCAGTACTTC,CSATPYYEQYF
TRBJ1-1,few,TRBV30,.,TGTGCCTGGCTGGGGGGGGCAGAAGCTTTCTTT,CAWLGGAEAFF
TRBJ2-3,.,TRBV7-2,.,TGTGCCAGCAGCTTTTCACCTACTATCTTCGGGGTCACAGATACGCAGTATTTT,CASSFSPTIFGVTDTQYF
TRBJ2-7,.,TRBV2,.,TGTGCCAGCACCGTGTCCTCGGCCATCTACGAGCAGTACTTC,CASTVSSAIYEQYF
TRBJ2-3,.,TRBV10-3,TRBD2,TGTGCCATCAGTGAGCTAGCGGGAGATGGCACAGATACGCAGTATTTT,CAISELAGDGTDTQYF
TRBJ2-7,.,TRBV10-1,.,TGCGCCAGCAGTGACAACTACGAGCAGTACTTC,CASSDNYEQYF
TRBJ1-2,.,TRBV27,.,TGTGCCAGCAGTTTCGGGGGGAACTATGGCTACACCTTC,CASSFGGNYGYTF
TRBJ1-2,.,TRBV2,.,TGTGCCAGCAGTGAAGCTGGACAGTATGGCTACACCTTC,CASSEAGQYGYTF
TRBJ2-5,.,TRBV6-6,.,TGTGCCAGCAATTCGCAGGGGGGCCAAGAGACCCAGTACTTC,CASNSQGGQETQYF
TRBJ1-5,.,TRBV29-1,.,TGCAGCGTTGGGACAGATAGCAATCAGCCCCAGCATTTT,CSVGTDSNQPQHF
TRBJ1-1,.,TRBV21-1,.,TGTGCCAGCAGCAAATGGGCAGCTGAAGCTTTCTTT,CASSKWAAEAFF
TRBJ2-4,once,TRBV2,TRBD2,TGTGCCAGCCGATCGAAAGTGGCGGGAGTTGCCAAAAACATTCAGTACTTC,CASRSKVAGVAKNIQYF
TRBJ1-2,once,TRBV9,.,TGTGCCAGCAGCACCGGGACCGAAGTTGGGTATGGCTACACCTTC,CASSTGTEVGYGYTF
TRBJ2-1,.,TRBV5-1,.,TGCGCCAGCAGCTTGGAAGGTAGCGTAAGAGAGCAGTTCTTC,CASSLEGSVREQFF
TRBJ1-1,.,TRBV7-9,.,TGTGCCAGCAGCGAAGGCACGACTGAAGCTTTCTTT,CASSEGTTEAFF